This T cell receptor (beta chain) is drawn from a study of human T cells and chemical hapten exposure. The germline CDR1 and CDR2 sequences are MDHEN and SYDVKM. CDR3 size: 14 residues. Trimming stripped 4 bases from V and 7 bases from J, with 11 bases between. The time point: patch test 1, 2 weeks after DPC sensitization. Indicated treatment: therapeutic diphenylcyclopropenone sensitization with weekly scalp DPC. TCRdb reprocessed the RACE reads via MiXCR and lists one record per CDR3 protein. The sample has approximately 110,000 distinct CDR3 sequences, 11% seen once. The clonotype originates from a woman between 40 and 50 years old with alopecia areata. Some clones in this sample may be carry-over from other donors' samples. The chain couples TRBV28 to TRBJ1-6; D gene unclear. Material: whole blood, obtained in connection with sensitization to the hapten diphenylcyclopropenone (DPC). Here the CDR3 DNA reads TGTGCCAGCAGTTCCCCGCGTTCGAATTCACCCCTCCACTTT. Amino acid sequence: CASSSPRSNSPLHF.